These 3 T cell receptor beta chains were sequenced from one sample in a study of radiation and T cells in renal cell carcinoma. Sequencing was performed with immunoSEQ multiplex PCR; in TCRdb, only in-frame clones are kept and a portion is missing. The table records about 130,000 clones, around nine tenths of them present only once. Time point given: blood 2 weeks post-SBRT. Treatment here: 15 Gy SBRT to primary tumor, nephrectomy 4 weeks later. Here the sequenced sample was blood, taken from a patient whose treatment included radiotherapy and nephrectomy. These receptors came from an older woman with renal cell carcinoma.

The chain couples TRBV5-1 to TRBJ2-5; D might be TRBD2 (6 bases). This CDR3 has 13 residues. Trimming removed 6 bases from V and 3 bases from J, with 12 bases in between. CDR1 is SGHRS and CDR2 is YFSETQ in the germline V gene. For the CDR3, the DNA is TGCGCCAGCAACTCGGGCGGGGAAGAGACCCAGTACTTC. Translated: CASNSGGEETQYF.

CDR3 residues: CSVGTGFTDTQYF. The CDR3, as DNA: TGCAGCGTTGGGACAGGATTCACAGATACGCAGTATTTT. The chain combines TRBV29-1 with TRBJ2-3; 7 bases map to TRBD1. The CDR3 contains 13 residues. With 4 bases clipped from V and 2 bases from J, the junction kept 3 bases outside the gene matches. Germline CDR1 is SQVTM and CDR2 is ANQGSEA.

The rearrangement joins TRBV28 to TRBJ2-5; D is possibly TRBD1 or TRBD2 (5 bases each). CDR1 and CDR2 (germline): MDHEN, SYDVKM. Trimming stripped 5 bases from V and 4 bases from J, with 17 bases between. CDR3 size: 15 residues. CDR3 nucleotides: TGTGCCAGCAGTCTTACGGGGTCTAGGGGAGAGACCCAGTACTTC. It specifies CASSLTGSRGETQYF.